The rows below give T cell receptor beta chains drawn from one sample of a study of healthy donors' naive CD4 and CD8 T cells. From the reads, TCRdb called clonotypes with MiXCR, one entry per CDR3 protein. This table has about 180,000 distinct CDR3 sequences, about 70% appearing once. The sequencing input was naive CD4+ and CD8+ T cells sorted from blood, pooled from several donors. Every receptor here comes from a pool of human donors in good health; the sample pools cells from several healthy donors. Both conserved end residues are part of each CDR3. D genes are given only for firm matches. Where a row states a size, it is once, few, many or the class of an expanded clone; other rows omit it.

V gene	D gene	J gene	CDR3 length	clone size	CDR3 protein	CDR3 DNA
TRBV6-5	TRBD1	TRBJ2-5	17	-	CASSTGTGGARAETQYF	TGTGCCAGCAGTACCGGGACAGGGGGCGCTCGGGCTGAGACCCAGTACTTC
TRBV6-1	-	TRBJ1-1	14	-	CASEQWRGNTEAFF	TGTGCCAGCGAACAGTGGAGAGGGAACACTGAAGCTTTCTTT
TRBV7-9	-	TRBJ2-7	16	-	CASSPLRTSSSYEQYF	TGTGCCAGCAGCCCCCTCCGGACTTCAAGCTCCTACGAGCAGTACTTC
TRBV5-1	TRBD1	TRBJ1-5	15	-	CASSSETGGNQPQHF	TGCGCCAGCAGCTCGGAAACAGGGGGCAATCAGCCCCAGCATTTT
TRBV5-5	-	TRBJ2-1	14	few	CASSGDSSYNEQFF	TGTGCCAGCAGCGGAGACAGCTCCTACAATGAGCAGTTCTTC
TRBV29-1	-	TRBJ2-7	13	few	CSVDPTGFGEQYF	TGCAGCGTTGACCCGACGGGGTTTGGGGAGCAGTACTTC
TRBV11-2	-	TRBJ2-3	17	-	CASSLFPRGTNTDTQYF	TGTGCCAGCAGCTTATTTCCGAGGGGGACCAACACAGATACGCAGTATTTT
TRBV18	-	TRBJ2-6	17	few	CASSPPTGISGANVLTF	TGTGCCAGCTCACCACCGACAGGAATCTCTGGGGCCAACGTCCTGACTTTC
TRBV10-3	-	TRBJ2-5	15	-	CAISGGGGGKETQYF	TGTGCCATCAGTGGTGGAGGGGGCGGGAAAGAGACCCAGTACTTC
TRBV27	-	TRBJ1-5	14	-	CASSLLGSDQPQHF	TGTGCCAGCAGTTTATTAGGTTCAGATCAGCCCCAGCATTTT
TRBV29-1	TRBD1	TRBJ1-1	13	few	CSAGDSINTEAFF	TGCAGCGCCGGGGACAGTATAAACACTGAAGCTTTCTTT
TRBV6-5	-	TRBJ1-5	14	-	CASSYGGPNQPQHF	TGTGCCAGCAGTTACGGGGGGCCTAATCAGCCCCAGCATTTT
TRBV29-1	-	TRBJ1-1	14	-	CSVTPGLGNTEAFF	TGCAGCGTGACCCCGGGATTGGGGAACACTGAAGCTTTCTTT